This passage covers 26 T cell receptor beta chains from one sample sequenced in a study of neurological immune-mediated disorders. MiXCR was run by TCRdb on the 5' RACE reads, yielding one entry per CDR3 protein. The sample lists about 53,000 distinct CDR3 sequences; roughly 7.7% were seen once. Time point defined: longitudinal time-point 3. The sequenced sample was PBMCs. The receptors were sampled from a woman aged 40 to 55 in good health.

This clonotype was seen repeatedly, ten times or more. The chain couples TRBV9 to TRBJ1-6, with TRBD1 matching over 7 bases. The length of the CDR3 is 15 residues. V shed 3 bases, J shed 7 bases, and the junction held 7 bases outside the gene matches. Germline V gene lookup returns CDR1 SGDLS and CDR2 YYNGEE. The CDR3 spells CASSATGQMNSPLHF. CDR3 bases: TGTGCCAGCAGCGCTACGGGACAGATGAATTCACCCCTCCACTTT.

The chain recombines TRBV7-2 with TRBJ2-7, with 8 bases matching TRBD1. This CDR3 has 14 residues. Trimming took 6 bases from V and 6 from J; bases not matched to a gene: 10. The germline CDR1 and CDR2 sequences are SGHTA and FQGNSA. The CDR3 DNA reads as TGTGCCAGCAGACCCGGGACAGGCACCACCGAGCAGTACTTC. Translated, it gives CASRPGTGTTEQYF.

The V gene is TRBV18, the J gene TRBJ2-1; TRBD2 might be the D (5 bases). The CDR3 is made up of 14 amino acids. V lost 3 bases to trimming and J lost 5 bases, with 11 bases between them. The germline gives CDR1 KGHSH, CDR2 LQKENI. This chain's CDR3 is CASSPRTGDNEQFF. The CDR3 region has the DNA TGTGCCAGCTCACCTCGAACCGGGGACAATGAGCAGTTCTTC.

This clonotype was observed many times. This chain links TRBV4-3 with TRBJ1-1; D unclear. V lost 0 bases, J lost 4 bases, and 9 bases lay in between. CDR1 LGHNA and CDR2 YSLEER come from the germline V gene. CDR3 length: 14 amino acids. The CDR3 DNA is TGCGCCAGCAGCCAAGATCGGGGTACCACTGAAGCTTTCTTT. The encoded protein is CASSQDRGTTEAFF.

This clonotype showed up many times. This chain uses TRBV6-5 with TRBJ2-2; 8 bases are a match to TRBD2. Germline CDR1 MNHEY, CDR2 SVGAGI. The CDR3 totals 14 residues. The V segment lost 5 bases and the J segment 7 bases; nucleotides outside the gene matches: 6. The CDR3 bases are TGTGCCAGCAGTATAGCGGGGCTAAACGGGGAGCTGTTTTTT. It specifies CASSIAGLNGELFF.

The rearrangement links TRBV29-1 to TRBJ2-1; possibly TRBD2 for D (6 bases). The germline V and J ends were trimmed by 4 bases and 7 bases, with 14 bases remaining between them. Germline V gene sequence: CDR1 SQVTM, CDR2 ANQGSEA. The CDR3 has 13 amino acids. CDR3 coding DNA: TGCAGCGTTGGGGAGGAGGTCGCGAATGAGCAGTTCTTC. It is translated as CSVGEEVANEQFF.

This clonotype occurred many times. CDR3 amino acids: CASSLGPGGTETQYF. Written as DNA, the CDR3 is TGTGCCAGCAGCTTAGGCCCAGGGGGCACGGAGACCCAGTACTTC. The genes are TRBV7-2 and TRBJ2-5, with 8 nucleotides matching TRBD1. Per the germline V gene, CDR1 is SGHTA and CDR2 is FQGNSA. The CDR3 sequence is 15 residues long. The V and J ends lost 1 base and 5 bases, in that order; junction bases with no gene match: 6.

This clonotype was found many times. The chain has TRBV7-2 and TRBJ2-1; TRBD1 or TRBD2 may be the D gene (5 bases each). V was cut by 3 bases and J by 4 bases, with 16 bases left in between. Per germline, CDR1 SGHTA and CDR2 FQGNSA. The CDR3 contains 16 residues. CDR3 coding DNA: TGTGCCAGCAGCTTTGTTCCCGGGGCCGCGTACAATGAGCAGTTCTTC. Translation gives CASSFVPGAAYNEQFF.

This clonotype was counted at least ten times. V is TRBV11-2 and J is TRBJ2-2; 13 bases match TRBD2. J was trimmed by 3 bases and V by 2 bases; bases with no gene match: 3. Germline CDR1 is SGHAT and CDR2 is FQNNGV. There are 17 residues in the CDR3. This CDR3 reads CASSLTSGGADTGELFF. The CDR3 coding sequence is TGTGCCAGCAGCTTAACTAGCGGGGGGGCCGACACCGGGGAGCTGTTTTTT.

At least ten counts were recorded for this clonotype. This chain links TRBV7-8 with TRBJ2-7; possibly TRBD1 for D (5 bases). V lost 5 bases and J 3 bases, leaving 17 bases between the germline ends. This CDR3 contains 15 residues. Germline V gene lookup returns CDR1 SGHVS and CDR2 FQNEAQ. The chain's CDR3 is CASSTNAGPNYEQYF. Written as DNA, the CDR3 is TGTGCCAGCAGCACTAACGCAGGGCCTAACTACGAGCAGTACTTC.

Ten or more counts support this clonotype. The chain uses TRBV27 and TRBJ2-7, with D perhaps given as TRBD1 or TRBD2 (5 bases each). Trimming removed 4 bases from V and 1 base from J, with 14 bases in between. The germline CDR1 and CDR2 sequences are MNHEY and SMNVEV (reference sequence). The CDR3 is 15 residues long. The CDR3 DNA reads TGTGCCAGCAGTTCACCCGGGTGGGGGTCCTACGAGCAGTACTTC. This translates into CASSSPGWGSYEQYF.

This clonotype was seen repeatedly, ten times or more. The rearrangement links TRBV20-1 to TRBJ1-4, with D perhaps matching TRBD1 (5 bases). This CDR3 has 13 amino acids. Germline-derived CDR1 and CDR2 are DFQATT and SNEGSKA (reference sequence). Trimming removed 5 bases at V and 4 bases at J, with 11 bases between. The CDR3 loop reads CSALGAFNEKLFF. The CDR3 region has the DNA TGCAGTGCTCTTGGGGCTTTTAATGAAAAACTGTTTTTT.

This clonotype was seen ten or more times. The chain recombines TRBV6-5 with TRBJ1-2, with D perhaps TRBD1 (5 bases). CDR3 length: 12 amino acids. Trimming pared 6 bases from V and 4 bases from J, leaving 9 bases between. CDR1 and CDR2 from the germline V gene are MNHEY and SVGAGI. CDR3: CASSSGIYGYTF. In nucleotides, the CDR3 is TGTGCCAGCAGCTCAGGGATCTATGGCTACACCTTC.

This clonotype was picked up many times. The rearrangement uses TRBV29-1 and TRBJ1-2, with D tentatively TRBD1 (6 bases). V lost 6 bases and J 8 bases, leaving 16 bases between the germline ends. This CDR3 comprises 12 residues. Germline CDR1 SQVTM, CDR2 ANQGSEA. This CDR3 is CSVETGMWGYTF. The CDR3 DNA reads TGCAGCGTCGAAACAGGGATGTGGGGCTACACCTTC.

This clonotype was seen at least ten times. The rearrangement joins TRBV24-1 to TRBJ2-5; D may match TRBD1 or TRBD2 (5 bases each). In germline, CDR1 is KGHDR, CDR2 SFDVKD. Between the trimmed V and J ends, which lost 4 bases and 0 bases, there was a span of 8 bases. The CDR3 totals 14 residues. In DNA, the CDR3 is TGTGCCACCAGTGAAACGGGACACCAAGAGACCCAGTACTTC. Translation gives CATSETGHQETQYF.

This clonotype was seen many times. The chain couples TRBV20-1 to TRBJ2-3, with TRBD2 matching over 10 bases. CDR3 length equals 15 residues. Germline CDR1 and CDR2: DFQATT and SNEGSKA (reference sequence). V was clipped by 0 bases and J by 8 bases; unmatched bases: 8. The CDR3 loop is CSARDSSGRLGTQYF. In DNA form, the CDR3 reads TGCAGTGCTAGAGATTCTAGCGGGAGACTCGGTACGCAGTATTTT.

At least ten counts were recorded for this clonotype. The chain carries TRBV4-3 and TRBJ1-2; D is possibly TRBD1 (6 bases). This CDR3 contains 13 residues. V lost 4 bases to trimming and J lost 8 bases, with 14 bases between them. CDR1 and CDR2 (germline): LGHNA, YSLEER. The chain's CDR3 is CASSPSPQGGYTF. CDR3 sequence (DNA): TGCGCCAGCAGCCCCAGCCCTCAGGGGGGCTACACCTTC.

This clonotype was observed at least ten times. CDR3 in DNA: TGTGCCAGCAGTTACTCCTCTGGGTCGCCGAACCGAGCTTTCTTT. Translating it yields CASSYSSGSPNRAFF. V usage is TRBV6-6 and J usage is TRBJ1-1, with unresolved D. Trimming took 0 bases from V and 10 from J, leaving 18 bases between them. CDR1 and CDR2 (germline): MNHNY, SVGAGI (reference sequence). This CDR3 spans 15 amino acids.

This clonotype came up many times. The chain recombines TRBV9 with TRBJ1-2; D call uncertain. This CDR3 contains 15 residues. Germline V lookup: CDR1 SGDLS, CDR2 YYNGEE. V was pared by 3 bases and J by 1 base, with 13 bases between. CDR3 loop: CASSAGPPLNYGYTF. The DNA of the CDR3 is TGTGCCAGCAGCGCAGGACCGCCACTTAACTATGGCTACACCTTC.

This clonotype appeared many times. This sequence joins TRBV10-3 and TRBJ2-1, with 13 bases identical to TRBD2. With 7 bases clipped from V and 8 bases from J, the junction kept 5 bases outside the gene matches. CDR3 size: 14 residues. Germline V CDR1 and CDR2: ENHRY, SYGVKD. For the CDR3, the DNA is TGTGCCATCAAACGGACTAGCGGGAGCTATGAGCAGTTCTTC. Protein: CAIKRTSGSYEQFF.

Here the CDR3 DNA reads TGTGCCAGCAGCTTCGGGGAGAGCAATCAGCCCCAGCATTTT. This sequence encodes CASSFGESNQPQHF. This chain links TRBV5-5 with TRBJ1-5; D not certain. V gave up 2 bases and J gave up 1 base, with 7 bases separating them. This CDR3 comprises 14 residues. The germline V gene has CDR1 SGHKS and CDR2 YYEKEE (reference sequence). Together with reference TRBV5-5 and TRBJ1-5, the CDR3 gives the full variable domain: DAGVTQSPTHLIKTRGQQVTLRCSPISGHKSVSWYQQVLGQGPQFIFQYYEKEERGRGNFPDRFSARQFPNYSSELNVNALLLGDSALYLCASSFGESNQPQHFGDGTRLSIL.

This clonotype was observed many times. V gene TRBV9 combines with J gene TRBJ2-1, with 10 positions matching TRBD2. The V gene's germline CDR1 is SGDLS and CDR2 YYNGEE. V lost 0 bases, J lost 6 bases, and 3 bases stayed unmatched. The CDR3 sequence is 15 residues long. The CDR3 region is CASSVGQRGGNEQFF. As DNA, the CDR3 is TGTGCCAGCAGCGTAGGTCAGCGGGGGGGCAATGAGCAGTTCTTC.

This clonotype was detected ten times or more. The chain couples TRBV6-1 to TRBJ2-7, with 7 bases matching TRBD1. The CDR3 contains 13 residues. V lost 8 bases, J lost 0 bases, and 4 bases stayed unmatched. Germline V gives CDR1 MNHNS, CDR2 SASEGT. The CDR3 sequence: CASLRQGSYEQYF. As DNA, the CDR3 is TGTGCCAGCCTAAGACAGGGCTCCTACGAGCAGTACTTC.

The chain combines TRBV25-1 with TRBJ1-1; no definite D call. The V end was cut by 1 base, the J end by 9 bases, with 18 bases between. CDR1 and CDR2 from the germline V gene are MGHDK and SYGVNS. This CDR3 contains 15 residues. DNA of the CDR3: TGTGCCAGCAGTGAATGGGGTGGAGGCGAGACCAAAGCTTTCTTT. Amino acid sequence: CASSEWGGGETKAFF.

J is TRBJ1-1 and V is TRBV7-6, with TRBD1 as a possible D gene (6 bases). This CDR3 has 15 amino acids. The ends were cut back, 5 bases at V and 4 bases at J, with 17 bases in the middle. CDR1 is SGHVS and CDR2 is FNYEAQ in the germline V gene. The DNA of the CDR3 is TGTGCCAGCAGCGCCAAACAGGGCGGCGGCACTGAAGCTTTCTTT. Translation gives CASSAKQGGGTEAFF. The full variable domain, rest sourced from reference TRBV7-6 and TRBJ1-1, is GAGVSQSPRYKVTKRGQDVALRCDPISGHVSLYWYRQALGQGPEFLTYFNYEAQQDKSGLPNDRFSAERPEGSISTLTIQRTEQRDSAMYRCASSAKQGGGTEAFFGQGTRLTVV.

In the case of this clonotype: A much larger clonotype is one base distant, so this may be a read error. In nucleotides, the CDR3 is TGTGCCAACACTAAGGGGGGGACAGCAAATCAGCCCCAGCATTTT. Amino acids: CANTKGGTANQPQHF. This chain joins TRBV6-1 and TRBJ1-5; 7 nucleotides agree with TRBD1. Germline V gene data show CDR1 as MNHNS and CDR2 as SASEGT. This CDR3 is 15 amino acids long. Trimming at V came to 10 bases and at J to 4 bases, leaving 13 bases not matched to a gene.